This T cell receptor beta chain was identified during a study of beta chain features in type 1 diabetes. Study-level results: Patients with Type 1 diabetes showed moderately but significantly shorter TCRB CDR3s in all four CD4+ subsets.

Every bit of the isolated RNA underwent reverse transcription, so sequencing read expressed TCRB transcripts. Generated by immunoSEQ multiplex PCR, the TCRdb table keeps only in-frame clones and is missing some. The top ten clones hold more than 0.1% of a sample with about 640,000 clones, 9.5% to 15% of them seen once. CDR1 is SEHNR, CDR2 FQNEAQ, per germline (reference sequence). The CDR3 consists of 14 residues. V was trimmed by 1 base and J by 6 bases, leaving 9 bases between them. In this sample, this clone turned up a few times. The antigen is unknown. The origin of this receptor is a young man with type 1 diabetes. V gene TRBV7-9 combines with J gene TRBJ1-4; D uncertain. The sample comprised naive CD4+ T cells from blood. CDR3 sequence reads: CASSLGGDDEKLFF. The CDR3 DNA sequence: TGTGCCAGCAGCTTAGGCGGAGACGATGAAAAACTGTTTTTT.